This T cell receptor beta chain appears in the sequencing data of a study of blood T cell repertoires in COVID-19. Study-wide background: Some COVID-19 samples were acute and others convalescent; all came from the United States, Italy and Spain. Sources were T cells, B-cell-depleted T cells, or PBMCs; the material itself was cDNA or gDNA.

Sequencing was performed with immunoSEQ multiplex PCR; in TCRdb, only in-frame clones are kept and a portion is missing. This sample has about 41,000 clones, with 88% found just once. V dropped 5 bases and J dropped 2; count of bases not matched to a gene: 8. Germline V gives CDR1 MGHRA, CDR2 YSYEKL. The CDR3 is made up of 16 amino acids. Sequencing used peripheral blood. The chain employs TRBV4-1 and TRBJ2-7; the match to TRBD2 covers 11 bases. The receptor comes from a human donor in a cohort sampled during active COVID-19. The CDR3 region is CASSSHASGGTYEQYF. Here the CDR3 DNA reads TGCGCCAGCAGCTCCCACGCTAGCGGGGGGACCTACGAGCAGTACTTC.